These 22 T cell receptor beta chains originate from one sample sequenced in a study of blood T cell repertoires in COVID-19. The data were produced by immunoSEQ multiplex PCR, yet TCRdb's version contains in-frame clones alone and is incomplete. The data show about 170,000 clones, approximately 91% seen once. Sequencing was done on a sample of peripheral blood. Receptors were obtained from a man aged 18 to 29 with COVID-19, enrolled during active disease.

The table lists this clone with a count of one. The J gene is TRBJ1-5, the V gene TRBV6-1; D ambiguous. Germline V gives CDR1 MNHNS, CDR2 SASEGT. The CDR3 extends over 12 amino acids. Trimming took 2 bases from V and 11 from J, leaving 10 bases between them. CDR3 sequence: CASSERKGAQHF. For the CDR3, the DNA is TGTGCCAGCAGTGAAAGGAAGGGAGCCCAGCATTTT.

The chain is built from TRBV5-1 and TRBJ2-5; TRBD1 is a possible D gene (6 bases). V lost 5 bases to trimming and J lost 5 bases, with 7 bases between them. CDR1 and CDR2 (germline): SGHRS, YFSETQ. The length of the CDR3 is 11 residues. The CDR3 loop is CASSRGETQYF. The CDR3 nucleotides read TGCGCCAGCAGTAGGGGGGAGACCCAGTACTTC.

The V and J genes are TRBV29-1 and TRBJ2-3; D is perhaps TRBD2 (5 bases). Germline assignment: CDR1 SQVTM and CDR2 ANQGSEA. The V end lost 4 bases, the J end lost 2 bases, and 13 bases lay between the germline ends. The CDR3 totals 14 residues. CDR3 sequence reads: CSVVSSAHTDTQYF. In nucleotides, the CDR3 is TGCAGCGTTGTAAGTAGCGCACACACAGATACGCAGTATTTT.

CDR3 region: CASSSGRWEQYF. In DNA, the CDR3 is TGTGCCAGCAGTTCCGGGAGGTGGGAGCAGTACTTC. V and J are TRBV2 and TRBJ2-7; 7 bases agree with TRBD2. The CDR3 loop spans 12 amino acids. The V gene's germline CDR1 is SNHLY and CDR2 FYNNEI. The junction had 5 bases not matched to a gene; V was cut back by 5 bases and J by 7 bases.

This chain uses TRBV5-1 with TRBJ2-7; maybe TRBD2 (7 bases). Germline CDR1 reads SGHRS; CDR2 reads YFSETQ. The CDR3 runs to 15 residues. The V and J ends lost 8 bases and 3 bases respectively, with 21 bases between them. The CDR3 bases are TGCGCCAGTTCCCCCCGGCAGGGGAGGGACTACGAGCAGTACTTC. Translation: CASSPRQGRDYEQYF. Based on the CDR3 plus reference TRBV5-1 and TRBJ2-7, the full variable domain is KAGVTQTPRYLIKTRGQQVTLSCSPISGHRSVSWYQQTPGQGLQFLFEYFSETQRNKGNFPGRFSGRQFSNSRSEMNVSTLELGDSALYLCASSPRQGRDYEQYFGPGTRLTVT.

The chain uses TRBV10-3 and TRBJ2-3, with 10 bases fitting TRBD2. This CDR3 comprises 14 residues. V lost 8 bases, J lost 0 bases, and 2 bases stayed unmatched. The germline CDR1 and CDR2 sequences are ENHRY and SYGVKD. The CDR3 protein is CAIWTSGSTDTQYF. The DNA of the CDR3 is TGTGCCATCTGGACTAGCGGTAGCACAGATACGCAGTATTTT.

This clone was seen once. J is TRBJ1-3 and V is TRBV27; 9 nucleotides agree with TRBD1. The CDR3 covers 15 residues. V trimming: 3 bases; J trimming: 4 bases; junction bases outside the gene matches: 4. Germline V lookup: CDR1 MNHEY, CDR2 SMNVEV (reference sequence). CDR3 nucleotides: TGTGCCAGCAGTTTTAGGGGACAGGGCGGAAACACCATATATTTT. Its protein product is CASSFRGQGGNTIYF.

The CDR3 loop reads CASSRRGRLAENTGELFF. The CDR3 DNA follows: TGTGCCAGCAGCCGGAGGGGACGACTAGCGGAAAACACCGGGGAGCTGTTTTTT. V gene TRBV3-1 (or the pseudogene TRBV3-2) combines with J gene TRBJ2-2, with 9 bases matching TRBD2. CDR1 and CDR2 from the germline V gene are LGHDT and YNNKEL (reference sequence). The CDR3 totals 18 residues. The J segment lost 2 bases and the V segment lost 4 bases, leaving 11 bases of the junction unmatched.

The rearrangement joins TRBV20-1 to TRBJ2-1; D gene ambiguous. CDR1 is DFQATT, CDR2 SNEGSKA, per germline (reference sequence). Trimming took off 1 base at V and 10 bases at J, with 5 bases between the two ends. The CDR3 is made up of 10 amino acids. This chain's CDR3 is CSARVREQFF. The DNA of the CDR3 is TGCAGTGCTAGAGTGCGGGAGCAGTTCTTC.

CDR3 amino acids: CASSPPRDSPADTQYF. CDR3 nucleotides: TGTGCCAGCAGTCCCCCCCGGGACAGTCCCGCGGATACGCAGTATTTT. V and J are TRBV28 and TRBJ2-3; 7 positions agree with TRBD1. There are 16 residues in the CDR3. V shed 5 bases and J 6 bases; nucleotides not matched to a gene: 14. Germline lookup yields CDR1 MDHEN and CDR2 SYDVKM.

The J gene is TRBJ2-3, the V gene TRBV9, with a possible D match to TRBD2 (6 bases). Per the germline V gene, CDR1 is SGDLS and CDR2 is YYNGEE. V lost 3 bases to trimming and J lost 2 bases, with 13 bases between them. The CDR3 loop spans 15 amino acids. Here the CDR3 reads CASSASGTDTDTQYF. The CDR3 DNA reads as TGTGCCAGCAGCGCATCCGGGACTGACACAGATACGCAGTATTTT.

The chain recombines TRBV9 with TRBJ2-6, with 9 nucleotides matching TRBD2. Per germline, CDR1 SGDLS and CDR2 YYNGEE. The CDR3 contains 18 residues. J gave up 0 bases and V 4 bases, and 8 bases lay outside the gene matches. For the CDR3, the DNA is TGTGCCAGCAGCACCCGACTAGCGGATGGCTCTGGGGCCAACGTCCTGACTTTC. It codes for CASSTRLADGSGANVLTF.

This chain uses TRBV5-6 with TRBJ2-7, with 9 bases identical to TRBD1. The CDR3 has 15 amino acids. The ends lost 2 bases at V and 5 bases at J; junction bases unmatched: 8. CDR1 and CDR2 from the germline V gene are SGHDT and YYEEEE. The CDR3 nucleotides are TGTGCCAGCAGCTTCCGTGGGACAGGGAAACACGAGCAGTACTTC. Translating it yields CASSFRGTGKHEQYF.

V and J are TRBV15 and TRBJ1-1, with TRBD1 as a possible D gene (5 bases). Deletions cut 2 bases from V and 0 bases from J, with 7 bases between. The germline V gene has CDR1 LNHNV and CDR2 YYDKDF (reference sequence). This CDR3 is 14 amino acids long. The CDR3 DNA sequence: TGTGCCACCAGCAGATGGGGGGTGAACACTGAAGCTTTCTTT. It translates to CATSRWGVNTEAFF.

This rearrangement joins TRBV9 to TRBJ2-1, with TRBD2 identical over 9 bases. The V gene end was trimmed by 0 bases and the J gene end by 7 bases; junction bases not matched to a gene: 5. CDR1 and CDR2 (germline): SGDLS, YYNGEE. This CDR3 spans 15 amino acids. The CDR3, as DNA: TGTGCCAGCAGCGTAGTAGCGGGAGCGGGTAATGAGCAGTTCTTC. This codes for CASSVVAGAGNEQFF. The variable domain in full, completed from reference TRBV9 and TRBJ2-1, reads DSGVTQTPKHLITATGQRVTLRCSPRSGDLSVYWYQQSLDQGLQFLIQYYNGEERAKGNILERFSAQQFPDLHSELNLSSLELGDSALYFCASSVVAGAGNEQFFGPGTRLTVL.

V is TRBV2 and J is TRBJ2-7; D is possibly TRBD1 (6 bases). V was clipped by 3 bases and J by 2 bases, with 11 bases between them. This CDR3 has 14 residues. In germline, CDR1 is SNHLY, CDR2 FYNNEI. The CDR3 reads CASSDRGRPYEQYF. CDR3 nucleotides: TGTGCCAGCAGTGACAGGGGCAGGCCCTACGAGCAGTACTTC.

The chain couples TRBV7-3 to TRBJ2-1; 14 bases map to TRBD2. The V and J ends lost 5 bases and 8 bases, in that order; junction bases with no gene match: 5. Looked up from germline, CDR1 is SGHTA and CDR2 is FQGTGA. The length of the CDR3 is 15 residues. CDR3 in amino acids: CASSRGLAGADEQFF. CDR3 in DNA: TGTGCCAGCAGCAGGGGACTAGCGGGGGCCGATGAGCAGTTCTTC.

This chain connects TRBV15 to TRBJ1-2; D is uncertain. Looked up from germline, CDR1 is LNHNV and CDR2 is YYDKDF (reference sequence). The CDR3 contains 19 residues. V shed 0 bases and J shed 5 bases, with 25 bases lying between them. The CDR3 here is CATSRENGRLYGNLYGYTF. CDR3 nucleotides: TGTGCCACCAGCAGAGAAAACGGGAGGCTTTATGGGAATTTGTATGGCTACACCTTC.

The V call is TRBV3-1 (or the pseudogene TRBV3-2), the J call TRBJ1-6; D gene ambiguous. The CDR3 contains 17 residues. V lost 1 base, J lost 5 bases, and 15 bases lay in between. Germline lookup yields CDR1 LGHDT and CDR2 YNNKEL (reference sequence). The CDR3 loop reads CASSQVRSTNNNSPLHF. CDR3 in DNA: TGTGCCAGCAGCCAAGTGCGGAGCACGAACAATAATTCACCCCTCCACTTT.

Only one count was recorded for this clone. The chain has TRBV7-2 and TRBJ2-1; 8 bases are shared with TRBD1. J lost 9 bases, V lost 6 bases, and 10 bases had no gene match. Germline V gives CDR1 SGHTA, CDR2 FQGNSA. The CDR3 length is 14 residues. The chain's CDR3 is CASSPGQGRVEQFF. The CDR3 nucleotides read TGTGCCAGCAGTCCTGGACAGGGTCGCGTTGAGCAGTTCTTC.

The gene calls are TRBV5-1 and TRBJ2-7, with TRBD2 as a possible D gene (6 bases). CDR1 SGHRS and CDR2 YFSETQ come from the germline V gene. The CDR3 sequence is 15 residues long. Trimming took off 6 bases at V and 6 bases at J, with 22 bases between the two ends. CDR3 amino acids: CASTPSGLLPREQYF. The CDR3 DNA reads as TGCGCCAGCACCCCTTCGGGACTTCTCCCTCGCGAGCAGTACTTC.

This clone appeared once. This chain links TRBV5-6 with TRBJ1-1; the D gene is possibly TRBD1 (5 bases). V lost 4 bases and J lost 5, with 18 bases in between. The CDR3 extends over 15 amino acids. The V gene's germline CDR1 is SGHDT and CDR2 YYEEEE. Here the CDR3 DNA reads TGTGCCAGCAGCCCGGAGGAGGGGCGGTGGACTGAAGCTTTCTTT. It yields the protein CASSPEEGRWTEAFF.